These 30 T cell receptor beta chains originate from one sample sequenced in a study of blood T cell repertoires in COVID-19. Some clones are missing from TCRdb's copy, which holds only in-frame ones; the method was immunoSEQ multiplex PCR. This sample has under 300,000 clones, with around four fifths found just once. The sample was peripheral blood. Receptors were obtained from a woman aged 60-75 years with active or convalescent COVID-19.

This sequence joins TRBV19 and TRBJ1-5; 10 positions match TRBD1. Per the germline V gene, CDR1 is LNHDA and CDR2 is SQIVND (reference sequence). V lost 3 bases and J lost 5; bases outside the gene matches: 7. This CDR3 has 16 amino acids. The CDR3 sequence is CASSIGDRGPDQPQHF. CDR3 in DNA: TGTGCCAGTAGTATTGGGGACAGGGGTCCAGATCAGCCCCAGCATTTT.

This clone was counted a few times. The CDR3 DNA reads as TGCGCCAGCAGCCAAGCCAGGGGCAACACTGAAGCTTTCTTT. Its translation: CASSQARGNTEAFF. J is TRBJ1-1 and V is TRBV4-3; perhaps TRBD1 as D (6 bases). The CDR3 consists of 14 residues. The germline gives CDR1 LGHNA, CDR2 YSLEER. With 1 base removed from V and 2 bases from J, the gap between germline ends came to 8 bases.

The chain uses TRBV3-1 (or the pseudogene TRBV3-2) and TRBJ2-1; 10 nucleotides agree with TRBD2. Germline loops: CDR1 LGHDT, CDR2 YNNKEL (reference sequence). CDR3 size: 14 residues. Unmatched junction bases numbered 5, after V lost 8 bases and J lost 4 bases. The CDR3 nucleotides are TGTGCCAGCGCCTTAGCGGGGGGTTACAATGAGCAGTTCTTC. This sequence encodes CASALAGGYNEQFF.

The rearrangement links TRBV3-1 (or the pseudogene TRBV3-2) to TRBJ1-2; no definite D call. The CDR3 loop spans 14 amino acids. Trimming took 0 bases from V and 3 from J, leaving 8 bases between them. Germline assignment: CDR1 LGHDT and CDR2 YNNKEL (reference sequence). CDR3 residues: CASSQEGGDYGYTF. Here the CDR3 DNA reads TGTGCCAGCAGCCAAGAAGGCGGGGACTATGGCTACACCTTC.

The CDR3 DNA sequence: TGTGCCAGCAGCAGGTCAGGGCTAGGCGAGCAGTACTTC. Translation gives CASSRSGLGEQYF. The rearrangement uses TRBV7-9 and TRBJ2-7; TRBD1 might be the D (5 bases). This CDR3 has 13 residues. The germline V and J ends were trimmed by 5 bases and 6 bases, with 14 bases remaining between them. Germline-derived CDR1 and CDR2 are SEHNR and FQNEAQ (reference sequence).

The chain joins TRBV7-8 to TRBJ1-6; TRBD1 agrees at 7 bases. This CDR3 is 15 amino acids long. J was trimmed by 10 bases and V by 0 bases; bases with no gene match: 6. Germline V gene sequence: CDR1 SGHVS, CDR2 FQNEAQ. CDR3: CASSLATGSRSPLHF. CDR3 nucleotide sequence: TGTGCCAGCAGCTTAGCGACAGGGTCGAGATCACCCCTCCACTTT.

This chain uses TRBV18 with TRBJ2-2; tentative D call: TRBD2 (6 bases). The CDR3 covers 13 residues. V was clipped by 4 bases and J by 4 bases, with 7 bases between them. Germline CDR1 and CDR2: KGHSH and LQKENI. The CDR3 coding sequence is TGTGCCAGCTCACTGGGGGGCACCGGGGAGCTGTTTTTT. As protein: CASSLGGTGELFF.

The chain employs TRBV13 and TRBJ2-5; 9 positions agree with TRBD1. CDR1 and CDR2 (germline): PRHDT, FYEKMQ (reference sequence). The CDR3 is 14 amino acids. V shed 5 bases and J 4 bases; nucleotides not matched to a gene: 5. CDR3 sequence reads: CASSLRQGGETQYF. DNA of the CDR3: TGTGCCAGCAGCCTAAGACAGGGGGGAGAGACCCAGTACTTC.

This clone was recorded only once. The genes are TRBV18 and TRBJ1-4; D possibly corresponds to TRBD1 (6 bases). The CDR3 is made up of 14 amino acids. Deletions cut 9 bases from V and 6 bases from J, with 17 bases between. Germline lookup yields CDR1 KGHSH and CDR2 LQKENI. The CDR3 loop reads CASSPTGWDEKLFF. The DNA of the CDR3 is TGTGCCAGTTCTCCAACAGGGTGGGATGAAAAACTGTTTTTT.

This rearrangement joins TRBV19 to TRBJ2-1; no clear D gene. V dropped 1 base and J dropped 6 bases, with 10 bases sitting between them. CDR3 length equals 14 residues. The germline gives CDR1 LNHDA, CDR2 SQIVND (reference sequence). The CDR3 region is CASSIAGTANEQFF. CDR3 nucleotides: TGTGCCAGTAGTATAGCCGGTACAGCCAATGAGCAGTTCTTC.

This chain connects TRBV29-1 to TRBJ2-7; maybe TRBD2 (5 bases). Germline V lookup: CDR1 SQVTM, CDR2 ANQGSEA. This CDR3 region has 12 residues. Deletions cut 4 bases from V and 3 bases from J, with 10 bases between. This chain's CDR3 is CSVVRGVYEQYF. The CDR3 coding sequence is TGCAGCGTTGTACGGGGTGTCTACGAGCAGTACTTC.

This clone was observed a single time. V usage is TRBV7-2 and J usage is TRBJ1-1; 9 bases align to TRBD1. This CDR3 contains 13 residues. V trimming: 5 bases; J trimming: 4 bases; junction bases outside the gene matches: 2. The germline CDR1 and CDR2 sequences are SGHTA and FQGNSA. CDR3 nucleotides: TGTGCCAGCAGCCAACAGGGGGCCACTGAAGCTTTCTTT. It translates to CASSQQGATEAFF.

This sequence joins TRBV21-1 and TRBJ2-2; the D call of TRBD1 is as the table states it, not checked on the DNA. TRBV21-1 is flagged as a pseudogene. The CDR3 is made up of 17 amino acids. The DNA for the CDR3 is TGTGCCAGCACGGGGGACAGGGATTCCCCCAACACCGGGGAGCTGTTTTTT. Translation: CASTGDRDSPNTGELFF.

V is TRBV6-1 and J is TRBJ1-5, with D possibly TRBD1 on 5 matching bases. This CDR3 spans 16 amino acids. With 3 bases removed from V and 4 bases from J, the gap between germline ends came to 16 bases. Germline CDR1 and CDR2: MNHNS and SASEGT. CDR3 residues: CASSDVVRGWNQPQHF. CDR3 nucleotides: TGTGCCAGCAGTGACGTGGTACGGGGGTGGAATCAGCCCCAGCATTTT.

This clone showed up just a few times. J is TRBJ1-2 and V is TRBV19; 11 bases fit TRBD1. Germline V gene sequence: CDR1 LNHDA, CDR2 SQIVND (reference sequence). This CDR3 region has 17 residues. V gave up 5 bases and J gave up 0 bases; unmatched junction bases: 8. The CDR3 DNA sequence: TGTGCCAGTAGTCCGACCGGGACAGGGGGGGCTAACTATGGCTACACCTTC. Its protein is CASSPTGTGGANYGYTF.

The V call is TRBV5-8, the J call TRBJ1-1; the D gene is possibly TRBD1 (6 bases). From germline, CDR1 is SGHTS and CDR2 YDEGEE. The CDR3 is 15 residues long. V was pared by 5 bases and J by 3 bases, with 17 bases between. Here the CDR3 reads CASRTGQPYYTEAFF. CDR3 in DNA: TGTGCCAGCAGAACAGGACAGCCTTACTACACTGAAGCTTTCTTT. Full variable domain (rest looked up from reference TRBV5-8 and TRBJ1-1): EAGVTQSPTHLIKTRGQQATLRCSPISGHTSVYWYQQALGLGLQFLLWYDEGEERNRGNFPPRFSGRQFPNYSSELNVNALELEDSALYLCASRTGQPYYTEAFFGQGTRLTVV.

V gene TRBV7-9 combines with J gene TRBJ1-2; 10 nucleotides match TRBD1. The CDR3 totals 14 residues. With V trimmed by 1 base and J by 8 bases, 4 bases remained unmatched. CDR1 and CDR2 (germline): SEHNR, FQNEAQ (reference sequence). The CDR3 here is CASSLGGQGGGYTF. In DNA, the CDR3 is TGTGCCAGCAGCTTAGGTGGACAGGGGGGAGGCTACACCTTC. The full variable domain, in which reference TRBV7-9 and TRBJ1-2 provide the parts outside the CDR3, is DTGVSQNPRHKITKRGQNVTFRCDPISEHNRLYWYRQTLGQGPEFLTYFQNEAQLEKSRLLSDRFSAERPKGSFSTLEIQRTEQGDSAMYLCASSLGGQGGGYTFGSGTRLTVV.

As concerns this clone: Other DNA sequences within the sample encode an identical CDR3. The chain uses TRBV18 and TRBJ2-1; 8 bases fit TRBD1. In germline, CDR1 is KGHSH, CDR2 LQKENI. The V segment lost 3 bases and the J segment 0 bases; nucleotides outside the gene matches: 1. The CDR3 length is 15 residues. The CDR3 DNA is TGTGCCAGCTCACCTGGGACAGGCTCCTACAATGAGCAGTTCTTC. Protein sequence: CASSPGTGSYNEQFF.

V usage is TRBV18 and J usage is TRBJ1-2; perhaps TRBD1 as D (5 bases). The germline V gene has CDR1 KGHSH and CDR2 LQKENI. The CDR3 runs to 14 residues. V lost 3 bases and J lost 5, with 13 bases in between. CDR3 nucleotides: TGTGCCAGCTCACCCTCGACAGCCCAGTATGGCTACACCTTC. It is translated as CASSPSTAQYGYTF.

The chain links TRBV6-1 to TRBJ1-1; D is unresolved. V gave up 1 base and J gave up 0 bases, with 9 bases separating them. The CDR3 covers 15 residues. CDR1 is MNHNS and CDR2 is SASEGT in the germline V gene. This chain's CDR3 is CASSEGATMNTEAFF. The CDR3 DNA sequence: TGTGCCAGCAGTGAAGGGGCGACGATGAACACTGAAGCTTTCTTT.

This sequence joins TRBV3-1 (or the pseudogene TRBV3-2) and TRBJ1-1; perhaps TRBD1 as D (5 bases). Germline lookup yields CDR1 LGHDT and CDR2 YNNKEL (reference sequence). The CDR3 length is 13 residues. Trimming stripped 2 bases from V and 3 bases from J, with 7 bases between. The CDR3 reads CASSQIRDTEAFF. The CDR3 region has the DNA TGTGCCAGCAGCCAAATCAGGGACACTGAAGCTTTCTTT.

CDR3 in amino acids: CALGALSTNEKLFF. CDR3 DNA: TGTGCCTTAGGGGCCCTCTCAACTAATGAAAAACTGTTTTTT. The gene calls are TRBV30 and TRBJ1-4; a weak D match, TRBD1 (5 bases). Germline V gene data show CDR1 as GTSNPN and CDR2 as SVGIG (reference sequence). The CDR3 extends over 14 amino acids. Trimming took 7 bases from V and 0 from J, leaving 12 bases between them.

This chain links TRBV19 with TRBJ2-7; TRBD1 is a possible D gene (5 bases). The V gene lost 8 bases and the J gene lost 3 bases, with 17 bases spanning the gap. CDR1 is LNHDA and CDR2 is SQIVND in the germline V gene (reference sequence). There are 14 residues in the CDR3. CDR3 region: CASGASDSFYEQYF. As DNA, the CDR3 is TGTGCCAGTGGGGCCTCAGACAGCTTCTACGAGCAGTACTTC.

This rearrangement joins TRBV27 to TRBJ2-3; tentative D call: TRBD1 (6 bases). This CDR3 region has 12 residues. Trimming removed 3 bases at V and 9 bases at J, with 10 bases between. Germline V gives CDR1 MNHEY, CDR2 SMNVEV (reference sequence). CDR3 DNA: TGTGCCAGCAGTTTTATAGGACAGACGCAGTATTTT. Protein product: CASSFIGQTQYF.

The chain joins TRBV5-4 to TRBJ2-1, with D unclear. The CDR3 contains 12 residues. V shed 4 bases and J shed 4 bases, with 6 bases lying between them. CDR1 and CDR2 (germline): SGHNT, YYREEE (reference sequence). CDR3 sequence (DNA): TGTGCCAGCAGCGTACAGTACAATGAGCAGTTCTTC. This gives the protein CASSVQYNEQFF. The complete variable domain, with remaining parts taken from reference TRBV5-4 and TRBJ2-1, reads ETGVTQSPTHLIKTRGQQVTLRCSSQSGHNTVSWYQQALGQGPQFIFQYYREEENGRGNFPPRFSGLQFPNYSSELNVNALELDDSALYLCASSVQYNEQFFGPGTRLTVL.

This chain links TRBV2 with TRBJ2-5; D may be TRBD2 (5 bases). The CDR3 consists of 11 residues. Looked up from germline, CDR1 is SNHLY and CDR2 is FYNNEI. V was shortened by 8 bases and J by 9 bases, with 13 bases between the two germline ends. The CDR3 DNA reads TGTGCCAGCGGGAAAGACTATTCCCAGTACTTC. Protein: CASGKDYSQYF.

The rearrangement links TRBV4-1 to TRBJ1-6; maybe TRBD1 (6 bases). The germline CDR1 and CDR2 sequences are MGHRA and YSYEKL. The CDR3 has 18 residues. V was clipped by 0 bases and J by 7 bases, with 19 bases between them. CDR3 sequence: CASSQEPSGGAGNSPLHF. The DNA of the CDR3 is TGCGCCAGCAGCCAAGAACCGTCGGGGGGCGCGGGGAATTCACCCCTCCACTTT.

This chain links TRBV7-3 with TRBJ1-3; D is unresolved. Germline V gene data show CDR1 as SGHTA and CDR2 as FQGTGA. The CDR3 is 15 residues long. Between the trimmed V and J ends, which lost 1 base and 2 bases, there was a span of 9 bases. The CDR3 region is CASSLSWQTGNTIYF. CDR3 sequence (DNA): TGTGCCAGCAGCTTAAGCTGGCAAACTGGAAACACCATATATTTT. Full variable domain (remainder filled in from reference TRBV7-3 and TRBJ1-3): GAGVSQTPSNKVTEKGKYVELRCDPISGHTALYWYRQSLGQGPEFLIYFQGTGAADDSGLPNDRFFAVRPEGSVSTLKIQRTERGDSAVYLCASSLSWQTGNTIYFGEGSWLTVV.

The rearrangement uses TRBV18 and TRBJ2-7; 7 nucleotides line up with TRBD2. After removal of 3 bases from V and 5 bases from J, the junction contained 7 bases not matched to a gene. CDR1 is KGHSH, CDR2 LQKENI, per germline. This CDR3 spans 14 amino acids. The CDR3 region has the DNA TGTGCCAGCTCACCGGGAGGGACGTACAACGAGCAGTACTTC. This codes for CASSPGGTYNEQYF.

The chain has TRBV19 and TRBJ1-2, with D maybe TRBD1 (5 bases). The germline V gene has CDR1 LNHDA and CDR2 SQIVND (reference sequence). This CDR3 contains 15 residues. V lost 7 bases and J lost 3, with 18 bases in between. CDR3 protein: CASTFSTRDYYGYTF. The CDR3 coding sequence is TGTGCCAGTACCTTCTCAACCCGGGACTACTATGGCTACACCTTC.